Described below is a single TCR beta chain sequence and its context. The target antigen is unknown. This specimen belongs to a study of response to subunit inactivated influenza vaccine. Study findings and constraints: Authors suggested that a seasonal influenza vaccination recruits few new T cells each time.

TCRdb used MiXCR to reprocess the RT-PCR reads, holding one entry per CDR3 protein. The sample shows about 780,000 distinct CDR3 sequences, less than 20% of them seen only once. This receptor was obtained from a man over 45 who received an inactivated influenza vaccine. The sequencing here drew on PBMCs from blood, taken more than 4 days after vaccination.

The CDR3: CASSPQRSGSPLHF. The CDR3 coding sequence is TGTGCCAGCAGCCCACAGCGGTCGGGTTCACCCCTCCACTTT. The chain couples TRBV3-1 to TRBJ1-6; D gene uncertain. The CDR3 length is 14 residues. V lost 4 bases and J 9 bases, leaving 13 bases between the germline ends. The germline CDR1 and CDR2 sequences are LGHDT and YNNKEL (reference sequence). The whole variable domain, remainder taken from reference TRBV3-1 and TRBJ1-6, is DTAVSQTPKYLVTQMGNDKSIKCEQNLGHDTMYWYKQDSKKFLKIMFSYNNKELIINETVPNRFSPKSPDKAHLNLHINSLELGDSAVYFCASSPQRSGSPLHFGNGTRLTVT.